The present TCR beta chain was sequenced within a study of shared clonotypes between healthy human individuals. Evenly divided among several immunoSEQ plates was the genomic DNA of each subset. Using immunoSEQ multiplex PCR, the repertoire was profiled, and TCRdb retains in-frame clones only, with some absent. Of a few hundred thousand clones in the sample, less than 80% were seen once. The length of the CDR3 is 12 residues. Germline values: CDR1 MNHNS, CDR2 SASEGT. V lost 4 bases to trimming and J lost 3 bases, with 3 bases between them. The source is a woman between 35 and 50 years old in good health. Some clones in this sample may be carry-over from other donors' samples. The V gene is TRBV6-1, the J gene TRBJ2-2; D ambiguous. Material for sequencing was PBMCs. This CDR3 is CASSGDTGELFF. DNA of the CDR3: TGTGCCAGCAGTGGCGACACCGGGGAGCTGTTTTTT.